Sequencing of this T cell receptor (beta chain) was carried out in a study of PD-L1 blockade in urothelial cancer. In the study overall: When tumor samples were examined, their median T cell count was 1,300 to 1,500.

The CDR3 extends over 14 amino acids. V dropped 4 bases and J dropped 6 bases, with 13 bases sitting between them. CDR1 and CDR2 from the germline V gene are MNHGY and SAAAGT. The table came from immunoSEQ multiplex PCR; TCRdb's copy has only in-frame clones and leaves some out. Counted here are 35,000 or so clones, 36% occurring once; the ten biggest clones make up around 9.3%. Sequenced here: tumor tissue, sampled before atezolizumab (anti-PD-L1) treatment. This clonotype was sampled from a man between 60 and 75 years old with urothelial cancer. The chain is built from TRBV6-8 and TRBJ2-4; D might be TRBD2 (5 bases). CDR3 loop: CASSLGRERNIQYF. The CDR3 bases are TGTGCCAGCAGTTTGGGGAGAGAGAGAAACATTCAGTACTTC.